The rows below give T cell receptor beta chains drawn from one sample of a study of beta chain features in type 1 diabetes. The method was immunoSEQ multiplex PCR; TCRdb's version includes in-frame clones alone and lacks a portion of them. The sample shows some 900,000 clones, under 20% of them seen only once. The sample comprised naive CD4+ T cells from blood. The receptors here all came from a woman aged 18-29 years in good health. The CDR3 runs from the conserved cysteine through the conserved F or W. A D gene is named only where the DNA matches it firmly.

j_call v_call d_call cdr3_aa
TRBJ2-3 TRBV29-1 TRBD1 CSVSPDRDRVTDTQYF
TRBJ2-1 TRBV27 TRBD1 CASAWDRGYNEQFF
TRBJ2-3 TRBV10-3 - CAAGRGPPGSTDTQYF
TRBJ2-7 TRBV18 - CASSPRQDEQYF
TRBJ2-3 TRBV15 TRBD2 CATSRDWGGSDTQYF
TRBJ2-5 TRBV5-4 - CASSLWGSRAETQYF
TRBJ1-5 TRBV4-2 - CASSQDSGGAGQPQHF
TRBJ2-1 TRBV20-1 - CSAEYNEQFF
TRBJ2-3 TRBV7-8 TRBD2 CASSPGTSGATDTQYF
TRBJ1-2 TRBV2 TRBD1 CASSEFYRGGRGGYTF
TRBJ2-1 TRBV5-4 - CASSSSSSGEQFF
TRBJ2-7 TRBV28 TRBD2 CASSLISGGTYEQYF
TRBJ2-3 TRBV5-6 - CASSFRGPDTQYF
TRBJ2-5 TRBV6-6 - CASRDLGTQETQYF
TRBJ2-1 TRBV4-2 TRBD1 CASSQEARTGLMRYEQFF
TRBJ2-1 TRBV10-3 - CAIRTTPHEQFF
TRBJ2-7 TRBV5-8 TRBD1 CASRPRTGPDRAYEQYF
TRBJ1-2 TRBV6-5 - CASSYSVWGAPYGYTF
TRBJ1-1 TRBV2 - CASTVQGRSGEAFF
TRBJ2-1 TRBV5-1 TRBD2 CASSLGLAGYNEQFF
TRBJ2-5 TRBV2 - CASSRAREETQYF
TRBJ2-7 TRBV18 - CASSPGLAYEQYF
TRBJ1-4 TRBV2 - CASMLNEKLFF
TRBJ2-3 TRBV9 - CASSVDARDADTQYF
TRBJ2-2 TRBV28 - CASSLPPANTGELFF
TRBJ2-1 TRBV6-6 TRBD2 CASSSLAWGEQFF
TRBJ2-1 TRBV7-2 - CASSTRAATSGNEQFF
TRBJ2-7 TRBV6-5 - CASSQEQGLNYEQYF
TRBJ2-7 TRBV2 - CASSYRDISYEQYF
TRBJ2-5 TRBV27 TRBD1 CASSRPGQGAPNIPETQYF
TRBJ2-5 TRBV19 - CASSIDLSGFGETQYF
TRBJ2-1 TRBV4-3 TRBD1 CASSQGQGTNEQFF
TRBJ2-3 TRBV5-4 TRBD2 CASSLGLAGGTDTQYF
TRBJ2-1 TRBV4-2 TRBD2 CASSQGEREWNEQFF
TRBJ1-5 TRBV7-2 TRBD1 CASSVQGDQPQHF
TRBJ2-3 TRBV7-2 TRBD2 CASLAGVYADTQYF
TRBJ1-1 TRBV10-2 TRBD1 CASRDRGHTEAFF
TRBJ2-6 TRBV19 - CASRDSLSPSGANVLTF
TRBJ2-7 TRBV2 - CASTRGSSGDEQYF
TRBJ1-5 TRBV27 - CASSLWAQGNQPQHF
TRBJ1-2 TRBV18 - CASSPPYRFDGYTF
TRBJ2-1 TRBV7-2 - CASSIRDSSYNEQFF
TRBJ2-5 TRBV7-2 TRBD2 CASSLSLAGVRLRETQYF
TRBJ1-5 TRBV6-1 - CASRYDSSGQPQHF
TRBJ1-2 TRBV2 TRBD1 CASSQDRFLLYGYTF
TRBJ2-5 TRBV5-8 - CASSLARTEDETQYF
TRBJ2-7 TRBV9 TRBD2 CASSVDPGRGRDEQYF
TRBJ1-2 TRBV5-4 - CASSGTGTNYGYTF
TRBJ2-1 TRBV5-4 TRBD2 CASSLRSGRGNEQFF